This T cell receptor beta chain was obtained from a study of cytomegalovirus exposure and HLA in healthy donors. PCR amplification relied on 60 Vbeta primers (plus 13 Jbeta primers). Clones were sequenced by immunoSEQ multiplex PCR, and TCRdb holds only the in-frame ones, with some missing. The sample holds 150,000 to 200,000 clones, 60% to 85% seen once. As for this clone: The antigen remains undetermined.

General study points: Later on, an analysis showed TCR association rates differing by HLA locus, with DRB1 the most and HLA-C the fewest. In a later analysis, an Asian-associated ancestry cluster reportedly showed fewer N-insertions than the approximately 660-donor mean. The majority of TCR sequences were rare, yet some public TCRs appeared in many donors.

The CDR3 length is 14 residues. The germline CDR1 and CDR2 sequences are LGHNA and YNFKEQ. Trimming took 0 bases from V and 7 from J, leaving 9 bases between them. This sequence joins TRBV4-2 and TRBJ1-4; D is uncertain. Sequenced sample: PBMCs. The clonotype comes from a man aged 45 to 65 in good health and CMV-seropositive. The CDR3 here is CASSQDLAAEKLFF. The CDR3 coding sequence is TGTGCCAGCAGCCAAGATTTAGCGGCTGAAAAACTGTTTTTT.